A selection of T cell receptor beta chains follows, all from one sample in a study of CD8 T cells in Susac syndrome. TCRdb itself ran the immunoSEQ multiplex PCR reads through MiXCR, one entry per CDR3 protein. The table shows more than 120,000 distinct CDR3 sequences, with roughly 95% occurring only once. The sample taken for sequencing was CD4+ T cells from PBMCs. These receptors came from a human donor in good health. CDR3s include the opening cysteine and the closing phenylalanine or tryptophan.

v_call: TRBV29-1
cdr3_aa: CSVWLAPGTGYGYTF

v_call: TRBV5-6
cdr3_aa: CASSFGTVISGYTF

v_call: TRBV5-1
cdr3_aa: CASSSTPSLAIEQYF

v_call: TRBV20-1
cdr3_aa: CSARDRQRTGELFF

v_call: TRBV7-9
cdr3_aa: CASSLATAATNEKLFF

v_call: TRBV20-1
cdr3_aa: CSAPGHGNEKLFF

v_call: TRBV28
cdr3_aa: CASSPPGLKSYEQYF

v_call: TRBV7-2
cdr3_aa: CASSLVADHRSYEQYF

v_call: TRBV30
cdr3_aa: CAWSVMPNTEAFF

v_call: TRBV18
cdr3_aa: CASSPSGANTEAFF

v_call: TRBV6-5
cdr3_aa: CASSYSNSGGLGTDTQYF

v_call: TRBV30
cdr3_aa: CAWSSTTDTQYF

v_call: TRBV30
cdr3_aa: CAWSVLVTSGEQYF

v_call: TRBV15
cdr3_aa: CATSRTQTGAGNTIYF

v_call: TRBV20-1
cdr3_aa: CSAYDSHNQPQHF

v_call: TRBV6-1
cdr3_aa: CAIPREGLRSTGELFF

v_call: TRBV12-3/TRBV12-4
cdr3_aa: CASENRDRASGELFF

v_call: TRBV10-2
cdr3_aa: CASSGGWGKYDYGYTF

v_call: TRBV20-1
cdr3_aa: CSGPKSGSSSYNEQFF

v_call: TRBV2
cdr3_aa: CASSVLAYEQYF

v_call: TRBV30
cdr3_aa: CAWNRLAGGRETQYF

v_call: TRBV10-1
cdr3_aa: CASSDHRAEQFF

v_call: TRBV19
cdr3_aa: CASSHPTGRGDTEAFF

v_call: TRBV5-1
cdr3_aa: CASSSYGTSGNYEQYF

v_call: TRBV20-1
cdr3_aa: CSARTNEKLFF

v_call: TRBV19
cdr3_aa: CASSTFGNTIYF

v_call: TRBV6-1
cdr3_aa: CASSQSPGQGATTNEKLFF

v_call: TRBV20-1
cdr3_aa: CSARTDRYEQYF

v_call: TRBV12-3/TRBV12-4
cdr3_aa: CASSPQVVWGPNEKLFF

v_call: TRBV5-1
cdr3_aa: CASSKISSSYNEQFF

v_call: TRBV9
cdr3_aa: CASTVGIAYNEQFF

v_call: TRBV5-1
cdr3_aa: CASTTGTGEETQYF

v_call: TRBV27
cdr3_aa: CASSPGTIYGYTF

v_call: TRBV28
cdr3_aa: CASSLFSLRETQYF

v_call: TRBV20-1
cdr3_aa: CSAALGGGTEAFF

v_call: TRBV7-8
cdr3_aa: CASSLTGPLNEKLFF

v_call: TRBV3-1
cdr3_aa: CASSPRGPRLSGANVLTF

v_call: TRBV7-3
cdr3_aa: CASSLQGLGEQFF

v_call: TRBV9
cdr3_aa: CASSADRGLGYTF

v_call: TRBV7-3
cdr3_aa: CASSETGSHGYTF